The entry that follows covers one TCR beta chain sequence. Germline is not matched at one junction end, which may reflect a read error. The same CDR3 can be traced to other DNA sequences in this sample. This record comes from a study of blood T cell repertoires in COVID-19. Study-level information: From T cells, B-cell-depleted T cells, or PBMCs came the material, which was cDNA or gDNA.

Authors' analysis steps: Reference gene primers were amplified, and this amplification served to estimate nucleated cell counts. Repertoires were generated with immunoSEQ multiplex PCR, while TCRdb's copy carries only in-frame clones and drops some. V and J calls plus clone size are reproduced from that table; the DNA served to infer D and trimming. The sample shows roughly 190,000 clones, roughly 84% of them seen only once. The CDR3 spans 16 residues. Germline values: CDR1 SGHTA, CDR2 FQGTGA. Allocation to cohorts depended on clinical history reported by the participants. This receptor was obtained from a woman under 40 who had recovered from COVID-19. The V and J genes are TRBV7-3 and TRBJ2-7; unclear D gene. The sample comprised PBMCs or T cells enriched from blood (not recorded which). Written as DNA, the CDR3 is TGTGCCAGCAGCTTAGATTTTGTCAACAGTATCTACGAGCAGTACTTT. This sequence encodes CASSLDFVNSIYEQYF.